This T cell receptor (beta chain) was sequenced for a study of blood T cell repertoires in COVID-19. This table comes from immunoSEQ multiplex PCR, and its TCRdb copy is limited to in-frame clones, with some not included. The data contain about 82,000 clones, more than 70% of them singletons. With 3 bases removed from V and 6 bases from J, the gap between germline ends came to 15 bases. The CDR3 sequence is 16 residues long. The V gene's germline CDR1 is SGHTA and CDR2 FQGNSA. The specimen sequenced was peripheral blood. The clonotype was recovered from a woman in her sixties or seventies with acute or convalescent COVID-19. The chain employs TRBV7-2 and TRBJ1-6; D call uncertain. This chain's CDR3 is CASSLILPLLNSPLHF. DNA for the CDR3: TGTGCCAGCAGCTTGATACTCCCGCTGCTTAATTCACCCCTCCACTTT.